This TCR beta chain was profiled in a study of PD-1 blockade in classical Hodgkin lymphoma. Study context: Nivolumab dosing for patients was 3 mg/kg, administered intravenously every 2 weeks. Points from the study as a whole: Although disease activity or prior therapy may be involved, causes of the repertoire differences remain undefined. Complete responders started with a diversity level that resembled newly diagnosed patients at baseline. Newly diagnosed patients had baseline TCR diversity that was reportedly lower than that of healthy donors.

Clones were read by immunoSEQ multiplex PCR, and TCRdb kept only the in-frame ones, dropping some. The data contain some 100,000 clones, approximately 92% of them singletons. All patients relapsed after autologous stem cell transplantation, and brentuximab vedotin exposure varied. This clone was seen only a few times. What it recognizes is unknown. This TCR was sampled from a human donor with classical Hodgkin lymphoma. The source was peripheral blood mononuclear cells (PBMCs), collected at baseline.

CDR3 nucleotides: TGTGCCAGCAGTAGCGGGAGGACCCCTTACGAGCAGTACTTC. Its protein is CASSSGRTPYEQYF. The rearrangement uses TRBV6-1 and TRBJ2-7; 9 bases match TRBD2. V was pared by 5 bases and J by 4 bases, with 6 bases of the junction left unmatched. The germline CDR1 and CDR2 sequences are MNHNS and SASEGT. The CDR3 runs to 14 residues.